This entry concerns a single T cell receptor (beta chain). The antigen is unknown. Chemo-refractory metastatic non-small-cell lung cancer patients underwent focal radiation alongside CTLA-4 blockade with ipilimumab. This entry comes from a study of radiotherapy plus CTLA-4 blockade in lung cancer. Overall study context: Of the patients, about 20% showed objective responses and roughly 30% attained disease control. Study-wide points: Response was reportedly best predicted by early blood T cell clone dynamics, with interferon-beta.

Measured with immunoSEQ multiplex PCR; TCRdb has only the in-frame clones, and not every one. The sample has tens of thousands of clones, about 72% seen once. V was cut by 7 bases and J by 5 bases, with 14 bases left in between. The germline V gene encodes CDR1 SGHTA and CDR2 FQGNSA. The CDR3 runs 14 residues. This chain uses TRBV7-2 with TRBJ1-4; no definite D call. The receptor was derived from a human donor with non-small cell lung cancer who had a complete response to radiotherapy plus ipilimumab. This sample comprised peripheral blood, obtained from a patient treated with radiotherapy plus ipilimumab. CDR3 loop: CASNLEGLNEKLFF. The CDR3 DNA reads TGTGCCAGCAATTTGGAGGGATTGAATGAAAAACTGTTTTTT.